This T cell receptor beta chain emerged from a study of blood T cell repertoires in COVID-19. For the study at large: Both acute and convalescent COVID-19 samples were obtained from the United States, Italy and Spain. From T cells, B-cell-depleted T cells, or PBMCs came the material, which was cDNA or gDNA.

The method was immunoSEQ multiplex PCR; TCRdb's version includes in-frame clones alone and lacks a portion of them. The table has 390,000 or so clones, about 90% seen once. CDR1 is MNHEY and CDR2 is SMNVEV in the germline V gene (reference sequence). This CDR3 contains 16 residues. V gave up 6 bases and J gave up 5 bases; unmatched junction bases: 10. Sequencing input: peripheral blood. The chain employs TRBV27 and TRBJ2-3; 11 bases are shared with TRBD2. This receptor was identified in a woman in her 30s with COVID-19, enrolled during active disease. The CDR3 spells CASSPLLAGVQDTQYF. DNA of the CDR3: TGTGCCAGCAGCCCCCTACTAGCGGGGGTTCAAGATACGCAGTATTTT.